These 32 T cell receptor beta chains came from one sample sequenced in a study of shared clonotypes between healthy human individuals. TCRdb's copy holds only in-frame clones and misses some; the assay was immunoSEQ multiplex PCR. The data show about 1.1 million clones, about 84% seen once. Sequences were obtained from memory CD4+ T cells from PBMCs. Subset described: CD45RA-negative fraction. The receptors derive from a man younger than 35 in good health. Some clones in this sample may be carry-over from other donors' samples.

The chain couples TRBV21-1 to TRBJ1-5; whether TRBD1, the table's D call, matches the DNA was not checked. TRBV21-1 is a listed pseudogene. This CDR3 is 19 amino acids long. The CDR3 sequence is CASSPLRGREEVCNQPQHF. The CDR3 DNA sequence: TGTGCCAGCAGCCCCTTGAGGGGGCGCGAAGAAGTTTGCAATCAGCCCCAGCATTTT.

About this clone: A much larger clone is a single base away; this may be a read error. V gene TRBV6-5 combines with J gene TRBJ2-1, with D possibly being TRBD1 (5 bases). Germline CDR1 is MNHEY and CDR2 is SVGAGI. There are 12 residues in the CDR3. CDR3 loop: CAGSRGRDEQFF. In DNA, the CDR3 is TGTGCCGGCAGTCGCGGCAGGGATGAGCAGTTCTTC.

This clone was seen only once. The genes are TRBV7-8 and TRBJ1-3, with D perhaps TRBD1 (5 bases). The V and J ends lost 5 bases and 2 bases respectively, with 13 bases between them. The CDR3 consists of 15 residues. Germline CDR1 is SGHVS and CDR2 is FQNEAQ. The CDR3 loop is CASSPQGSAGNTIYF. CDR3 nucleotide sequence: TGTGCCAGCAGCCCCCAGGGTAGTGCTGGAAACACCATATATTTT.

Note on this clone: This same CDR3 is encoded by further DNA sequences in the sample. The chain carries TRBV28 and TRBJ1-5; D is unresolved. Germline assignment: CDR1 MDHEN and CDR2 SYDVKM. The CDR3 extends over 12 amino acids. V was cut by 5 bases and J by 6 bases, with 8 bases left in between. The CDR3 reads CASSLPGQPQHF. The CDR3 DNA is TGTGCCAGCAGTCTACCCGGTCAGCCCCAGCATTTT.

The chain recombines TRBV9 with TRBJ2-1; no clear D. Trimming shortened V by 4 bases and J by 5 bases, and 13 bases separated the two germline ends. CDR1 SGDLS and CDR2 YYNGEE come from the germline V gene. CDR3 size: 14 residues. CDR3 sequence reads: CASSTEALDNEQFF. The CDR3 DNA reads TGTGCCAGCAGCACTGAGGCACTGGACAATGAGCAGTTCTTC.

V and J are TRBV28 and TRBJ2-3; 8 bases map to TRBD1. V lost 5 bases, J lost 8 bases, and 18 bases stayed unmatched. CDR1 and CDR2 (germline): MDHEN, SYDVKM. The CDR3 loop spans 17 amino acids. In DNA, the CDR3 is TGTGCCAGCAGTAGCAGTCAAACCGGGACAGGCCTTGTTACGCAGTATTTT. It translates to CASSSSQTGTGLVTQYF. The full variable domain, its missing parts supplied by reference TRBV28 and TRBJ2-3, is DVKVTQSSRYLVKRTGEKVFLECVQDMDHENMFWYRQDPGLGLRLIYFSYDVKMKEKGDIPEGYSVSREKKERFSLILESASTNQTSMYLCASSSSQTGTGLVTQYFGPGTRLTVL.

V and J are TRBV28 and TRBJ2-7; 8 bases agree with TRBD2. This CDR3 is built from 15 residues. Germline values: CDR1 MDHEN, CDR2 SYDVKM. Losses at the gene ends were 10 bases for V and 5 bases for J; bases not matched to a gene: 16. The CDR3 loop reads CATLNSGEGVHEQYF. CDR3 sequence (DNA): TGTGCCACCTTAAATAGCGGGGAGGGGGTCCACGAGCAGTACTTC. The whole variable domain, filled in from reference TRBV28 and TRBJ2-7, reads DVKVTQSSRYLVKRTGEKVFLECVQDMDHENMFWYRQDPGLGLRLIYFSYDVKMKEKGDIPEGYSVSREKKERFSLILESASTNQTSMYLCATLNSGEGVHEQYFGPGTRLTVT.

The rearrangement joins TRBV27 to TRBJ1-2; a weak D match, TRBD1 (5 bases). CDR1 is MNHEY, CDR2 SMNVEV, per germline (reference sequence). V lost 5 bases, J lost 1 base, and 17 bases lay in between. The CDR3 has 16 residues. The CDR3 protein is CASSLTVRGLNYGYTF. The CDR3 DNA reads TGTGCCAGCAGTCTGACCGTACGGGGCCTTAACTATGGCTACACCTTC.

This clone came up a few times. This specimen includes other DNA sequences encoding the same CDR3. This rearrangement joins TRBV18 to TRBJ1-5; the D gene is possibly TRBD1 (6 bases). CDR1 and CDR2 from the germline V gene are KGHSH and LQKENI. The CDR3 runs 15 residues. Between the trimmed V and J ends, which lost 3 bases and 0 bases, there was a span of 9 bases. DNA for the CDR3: TGTGCCAGCTCACCGATACAGGGTAGCAATCAGCCCCAGCATTTT. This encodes CASSPIQGSNQPQHF.

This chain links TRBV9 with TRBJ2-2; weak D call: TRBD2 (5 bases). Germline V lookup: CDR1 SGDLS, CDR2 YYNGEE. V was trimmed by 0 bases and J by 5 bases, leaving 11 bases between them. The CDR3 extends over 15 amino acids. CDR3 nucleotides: TGTGCCAGCAGCGTAGGTGGACTTTTTACCGGGGAGCTGTTTTTT. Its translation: CASSVGGLFTGELFF.

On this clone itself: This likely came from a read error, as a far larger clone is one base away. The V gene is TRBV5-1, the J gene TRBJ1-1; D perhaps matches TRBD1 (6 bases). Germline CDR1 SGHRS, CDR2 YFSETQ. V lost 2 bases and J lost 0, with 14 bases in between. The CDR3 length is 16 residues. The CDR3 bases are TGCGCCAGCAGCTTCGGACAGAGCTGCATGAACACTGAAGCTTTCTTT. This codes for CASSFGQSCMNTEAFF.

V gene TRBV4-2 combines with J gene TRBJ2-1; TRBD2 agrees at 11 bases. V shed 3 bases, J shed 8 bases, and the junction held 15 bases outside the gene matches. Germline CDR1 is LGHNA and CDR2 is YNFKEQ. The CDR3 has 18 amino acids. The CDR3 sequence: CASSHPNRLAGGSYEQFF. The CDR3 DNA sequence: TGTGCCAGCAGCCATCCCAACAGGCTAGCGGGAGGTAGTTATGAGCAGTTCTTC.

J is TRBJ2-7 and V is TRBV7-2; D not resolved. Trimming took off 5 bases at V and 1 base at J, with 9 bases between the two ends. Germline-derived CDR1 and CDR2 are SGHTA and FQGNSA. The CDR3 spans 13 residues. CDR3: CASSLRISYEQYF. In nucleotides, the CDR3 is TGTGCCAGCAGCCTCCGTATATCCTACGAGCAGTACTTC.

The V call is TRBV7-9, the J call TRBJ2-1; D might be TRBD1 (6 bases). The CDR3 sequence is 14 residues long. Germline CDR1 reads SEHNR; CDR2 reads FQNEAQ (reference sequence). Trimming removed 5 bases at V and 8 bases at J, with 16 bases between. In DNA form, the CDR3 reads TGTGCCAGCAGCACGCTGGGGGCGCGGGATGAGCAGTTCTTC. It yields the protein CASSTLGARDEQFF.

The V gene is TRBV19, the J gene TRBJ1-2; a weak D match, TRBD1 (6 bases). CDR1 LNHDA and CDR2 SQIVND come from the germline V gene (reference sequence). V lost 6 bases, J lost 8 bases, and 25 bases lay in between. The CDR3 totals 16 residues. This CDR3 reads CASSGGRRAPPGGYTF. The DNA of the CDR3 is TGTGCCAGTAGCGGGGGCCGCAGGGCACCCCCGGGGGGCTACACCTTC.

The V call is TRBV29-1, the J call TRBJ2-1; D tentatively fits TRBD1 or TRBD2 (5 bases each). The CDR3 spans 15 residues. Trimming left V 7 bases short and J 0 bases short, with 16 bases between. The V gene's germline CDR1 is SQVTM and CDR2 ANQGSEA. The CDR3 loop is CSAPLGVSSYNEQFF. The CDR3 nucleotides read TGCAGCGCCCCCTTGGGGGTCAGCTCCTACAATGAGCAGTTCTTC.

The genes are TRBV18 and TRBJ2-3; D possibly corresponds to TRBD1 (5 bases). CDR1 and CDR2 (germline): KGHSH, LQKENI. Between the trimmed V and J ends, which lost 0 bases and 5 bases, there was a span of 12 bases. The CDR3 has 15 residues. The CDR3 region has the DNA TGTGCCAGCTCACCACCGACCAGGGCGGTAGATACGCAGTATTTT. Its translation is CASSPPTRAVDTQYF. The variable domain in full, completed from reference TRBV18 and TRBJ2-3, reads NAGVMQNPRHLVRRRGQEARLRCSPMKGHSHVYWYRQLPEEGLKFMVYLQKENIIDESGMPKERFSAEFPKEGPSILRIQQVVRGDSAAYFCASSPPTRAVDTQYFGPGTRLTVL.

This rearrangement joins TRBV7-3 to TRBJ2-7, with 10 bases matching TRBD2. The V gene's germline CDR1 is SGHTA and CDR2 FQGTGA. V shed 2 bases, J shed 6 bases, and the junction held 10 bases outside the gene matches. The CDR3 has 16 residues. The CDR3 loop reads CASSLLPSGSRGEQYF. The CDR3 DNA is TGTGCCAGCAGCTTACTTCCTAGCGGGAGTAGGGGCGAGCAGTACTTC. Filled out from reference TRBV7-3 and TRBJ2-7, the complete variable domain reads GAGVSQTPSNKVTEKGKYVELRCDPISGHTALYWYRQSLGQGPEFLIYFQGTGAADDSGLPNDRFFAVRPEGSVSTLKIQRTERGDSAVYLCASSLLPSGSRGEQYFGPGTRLTVT.

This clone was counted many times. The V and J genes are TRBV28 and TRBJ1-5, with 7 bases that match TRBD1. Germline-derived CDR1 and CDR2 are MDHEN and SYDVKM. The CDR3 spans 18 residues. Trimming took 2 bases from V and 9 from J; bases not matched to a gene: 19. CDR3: CASSLPQAGGGVYTPQHF. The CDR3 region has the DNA TGTGCCAGCAGTTTACCCCAGGCAGGGGGGGGTGTGTATACGCCCCAGCATTTT.

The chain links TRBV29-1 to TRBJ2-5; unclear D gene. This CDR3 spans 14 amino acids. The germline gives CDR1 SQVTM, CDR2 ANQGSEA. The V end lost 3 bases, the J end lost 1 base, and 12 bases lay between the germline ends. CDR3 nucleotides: TGCAGCGTTGATAAGACCGCATCCCAAGAGACCCAGTACTTC. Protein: CSVDKTASQETQYF.

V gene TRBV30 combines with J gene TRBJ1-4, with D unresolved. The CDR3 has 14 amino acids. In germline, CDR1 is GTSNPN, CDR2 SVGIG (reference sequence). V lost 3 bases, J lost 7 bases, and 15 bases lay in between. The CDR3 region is CAWSATQPPEKLFF. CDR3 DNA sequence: TGTGCCTGGAGCGCCACTCAACCGCCTGAAAAACTGTTTTTT.

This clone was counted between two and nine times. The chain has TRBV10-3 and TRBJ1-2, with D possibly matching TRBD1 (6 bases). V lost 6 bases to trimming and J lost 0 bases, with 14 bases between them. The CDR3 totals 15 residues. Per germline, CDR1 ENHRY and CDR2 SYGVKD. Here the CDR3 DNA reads TGTGCCATCAGCGAGGAATACAGGGCTAACTATGGCTACACCTTC. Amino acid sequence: CAISEEYRANYGYTF.

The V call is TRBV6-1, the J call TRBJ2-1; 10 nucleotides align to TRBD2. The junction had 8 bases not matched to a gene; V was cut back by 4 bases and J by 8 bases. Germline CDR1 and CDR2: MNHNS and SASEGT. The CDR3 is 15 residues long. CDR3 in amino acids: CASSALAGVVDEQFF. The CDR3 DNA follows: TGTGCCAGCAGTGCCCTAGCGGGAGTAGTGGATGAGCAGTTCTTC.

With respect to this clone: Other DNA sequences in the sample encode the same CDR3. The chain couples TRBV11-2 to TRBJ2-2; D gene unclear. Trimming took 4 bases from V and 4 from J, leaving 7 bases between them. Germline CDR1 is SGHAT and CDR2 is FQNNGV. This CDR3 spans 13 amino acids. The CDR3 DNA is TGTGCCAGCAGCTCCGACCGCACCGGGGAGCTGTTTTTT. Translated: CASSSDRTGELFF.

CDR3 sequence (DNA): TGCAGTGCTAGTACAGGACTCCCCCAGCATTTT. It specifies CSASTGLPQHF. V and J are TRBV20-1 and TRBJ1-5; D possibly corresponds to TRBD1 (5 bases). Trimming took off 3 bases at V and 10 bases at J, with 10 bases between the two ends. Germline V gene sequence: CDR1 DFQATT, CDR2 SNEGSKA (reference sequence). This CDR3 comprises 11 residues.

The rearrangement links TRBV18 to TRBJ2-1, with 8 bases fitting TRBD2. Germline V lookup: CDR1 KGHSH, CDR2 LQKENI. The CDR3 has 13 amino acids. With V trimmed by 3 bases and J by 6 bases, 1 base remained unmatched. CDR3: CASSPGLANEQFF. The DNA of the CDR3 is TGTGCCAGCTCACCCGGACTAGCCAATGAGCAGTTCTTC.

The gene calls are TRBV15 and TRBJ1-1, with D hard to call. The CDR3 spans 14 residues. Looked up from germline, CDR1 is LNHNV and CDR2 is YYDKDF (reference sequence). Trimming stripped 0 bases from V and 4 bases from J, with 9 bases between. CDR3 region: CATSRDLSGTEAFF. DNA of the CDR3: TGTGCCACCAGCAGAGATCTTTCGGGCACTGAAGCTTTCTTT.

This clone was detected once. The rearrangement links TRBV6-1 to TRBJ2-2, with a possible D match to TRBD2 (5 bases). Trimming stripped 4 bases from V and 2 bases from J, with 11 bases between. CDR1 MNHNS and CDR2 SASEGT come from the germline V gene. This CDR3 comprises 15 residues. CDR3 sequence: CASSVNSVNTGELFF. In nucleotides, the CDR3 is TGTGCCAGCAGTGTTAATAGCGTAAACACCGGGGAGCTGTTTTTT.

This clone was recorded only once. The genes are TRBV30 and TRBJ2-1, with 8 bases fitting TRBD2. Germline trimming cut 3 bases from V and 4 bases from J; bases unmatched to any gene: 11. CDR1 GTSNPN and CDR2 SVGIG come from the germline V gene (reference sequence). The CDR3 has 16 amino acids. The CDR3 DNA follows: TGTGCCTGGAGGGAAGTAGCGGGAAGGAAGTACAATGAGCAGTTCTTC. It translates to CAWREVAGRKYNEQFF.

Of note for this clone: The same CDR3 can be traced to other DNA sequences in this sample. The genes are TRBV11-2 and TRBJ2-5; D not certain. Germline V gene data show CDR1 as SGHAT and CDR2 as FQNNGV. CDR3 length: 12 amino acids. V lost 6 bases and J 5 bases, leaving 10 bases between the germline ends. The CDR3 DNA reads TGTGCCAGCAGTTTACAAGGGGAGACCCAGTACTTC. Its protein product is CASSLQGETQYF.

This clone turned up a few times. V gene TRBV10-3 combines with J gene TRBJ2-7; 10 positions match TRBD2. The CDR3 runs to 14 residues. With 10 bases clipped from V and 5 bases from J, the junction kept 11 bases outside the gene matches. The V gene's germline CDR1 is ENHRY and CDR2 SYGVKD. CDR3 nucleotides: TGTGCCACGACTTCTAGCGGGAGAACAGACGAGCAGTACTTC. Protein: CATTSSGRTDEQYF.

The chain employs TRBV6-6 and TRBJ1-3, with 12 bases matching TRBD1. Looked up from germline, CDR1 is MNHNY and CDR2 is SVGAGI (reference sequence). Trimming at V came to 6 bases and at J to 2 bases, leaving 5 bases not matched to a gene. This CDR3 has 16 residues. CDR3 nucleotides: TGTGCCAGCAGGGCCCGGGACAGGGGGCCTGGAAACACCATATATTTT. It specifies CASRARDRGPGNTIYF.